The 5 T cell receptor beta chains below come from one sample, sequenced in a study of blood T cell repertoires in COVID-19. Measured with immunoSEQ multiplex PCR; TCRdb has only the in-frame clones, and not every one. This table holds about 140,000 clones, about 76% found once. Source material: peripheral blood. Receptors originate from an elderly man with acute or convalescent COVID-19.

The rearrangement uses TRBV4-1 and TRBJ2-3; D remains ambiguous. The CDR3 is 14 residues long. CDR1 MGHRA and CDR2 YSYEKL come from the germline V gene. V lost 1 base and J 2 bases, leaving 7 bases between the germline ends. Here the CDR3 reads CASSQVPDTDTQYF. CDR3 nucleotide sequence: TGCGCCAGCAGCCAAGTCCCAGACACAGATACGCAGTATTTT.

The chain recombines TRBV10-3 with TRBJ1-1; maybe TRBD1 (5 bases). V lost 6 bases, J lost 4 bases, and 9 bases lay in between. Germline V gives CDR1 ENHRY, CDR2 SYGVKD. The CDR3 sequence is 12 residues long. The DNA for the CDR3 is TGTGCCATCAGGGGGGGTAGCACTGAAGCTTTCTTT. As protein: CAIRGGSTEAFF.

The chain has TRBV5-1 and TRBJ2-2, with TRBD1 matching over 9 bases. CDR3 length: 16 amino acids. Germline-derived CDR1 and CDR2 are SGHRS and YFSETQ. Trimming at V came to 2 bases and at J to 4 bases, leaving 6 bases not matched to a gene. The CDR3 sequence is CASSLQGALSTGELFF. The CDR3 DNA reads TGCGCCAGCAGCTTACAGGGGGCCCTATCCACCGGGGAGCTGTTTTTT.

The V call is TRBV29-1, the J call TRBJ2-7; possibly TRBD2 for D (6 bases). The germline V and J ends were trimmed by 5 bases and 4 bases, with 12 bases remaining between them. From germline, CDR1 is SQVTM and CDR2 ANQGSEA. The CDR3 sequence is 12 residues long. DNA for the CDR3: TGCAGCGTTTCTAATAGCGGATACGAGCAGTACTTC. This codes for CSVSNSGYEQYF.

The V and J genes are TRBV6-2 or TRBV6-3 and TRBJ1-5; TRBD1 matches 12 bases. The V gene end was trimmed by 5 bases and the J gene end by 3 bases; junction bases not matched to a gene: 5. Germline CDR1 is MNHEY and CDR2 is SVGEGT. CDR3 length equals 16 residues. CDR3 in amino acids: CASSGDRGQDNQPQHF. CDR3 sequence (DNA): TGTGCCAGCAGTGGGGACAGGGGGCAAGACAATCAGCCCCAGCATTTT.